This entry lists 20 T cell receptor beta chains sequenced from one sample in a study of neurological immune-mediated disorders. Stated time point: longitudinal time-point 2. TCRdb fed the 5' RACE reads into MiXCR, producing one record per CDR3 protein. The sample lists under 40,000 distinct CDR3 sequences; 10% to 15% were seen once. The sequenced material came from PBMCs. The receptors originated from a woman between 40 and 55 years old in good health.

Many counts were recorded for this clonotype. The chain links TRBV2 to TRBJ1-2, with D perhaps matching TRBD1 (5 bases). The CDR3 is 15 residues long. From germline, CDR1 is SNHLY and CDR2 FYNNEI. With 7 bases removed from V and 1 base from J, the gap between germline ends came to 16 bases. This CDR3 is CASTKGTAFNYGYTF. DNA for the CDR3: TGTGCCAGCACGAAAGGGACGGCATTTAACTATGGCTACACCTTC.

The count of this clonotype is one. Since a much larger clone is just one base distant, this may be a read error. The rearrangement joins TRBV9 to TRBJ2-4, with D unclear. Per germline, CDR1 SGDLS and CDR2 YYNGEE. V was shortened by 2 bases and J by 5 bases, with 11 bases between the two germline ends. This CDR3 has 14 amino acids. CDR3 DNA: TGTGCCAGCAGCGTTAGCCGGAGCCAAAACATTCAGTACTTC. As protein: CASSVSRSQNIQYF.

At least ten counts were recorded for this clonotype. The V call is TRBV12-3 or TRBV12-4, the J call TRBJ1-5; D unclear. This CDR3 comprises 14 residues. V shed 5 bases and J shed 7 bases, with 15 bases lying between them. The CDR3 DNA reads TGTGCCAGCAGTCTTATGTCGCCCTGGCAGCCCCAGCATTTT. Its protein is CASSLMSPWQPQHF.

In this sample, this clonotype turned up many times. The V gene is TRBV12-3 or TRBV12-4, the J gene TRBJ1-5, with a tentative D call TRBD1 (6 bases). Trimming cost V 6 bases and J 4 bases, with 10 bases left between them. The CDR3 spans 13 residues. The CDR3 DNA follows: TGTGCCAGCAGGCTCACAGGGAATCAGCCCCAGCATTTT. Its protein product is CASRLTGNQPQHF.

Many counts were recorded for this clonotype. This sequence joins TRBV29-1 and TRBJ1-6; D is perhaps TRBD1 (5 bases). V lost 6 bases to trimming and J lost 5 bases, with 14 bases between them. Germline loops: CDR1 SQVTM, CDR2 ANQGSEA. The CDR3 is 14 amino acids. The DNA of the CDR3 is TGCAGCGTCGGCACCGGGACGGATAATTCACCCCTCCACTTT. Translating it yields CSVGTGTDNSPLHF. Full variable domain (outside the CDR3, taken from reference TRBV29-1 and TRBJ1-6): SAVISQKPSRDICQRGTSLTIQCQVDSQVTMMFWYRQQPGQSLTLIATANQGSEATYESGFVIDKFPISRPNLTFSTLTVSNMSPEDSSIYLCSVGTGTDNSPLHFGNGTRLTVT.

This clonotype came up many times. The V gene is TRBV10-3, the J gene TRBJ2-7; TRBD1 matches 9 bases. The V segment lost 3 bases and the J segment 2 bases; nucleotides outside the gene matches: 8. Germline V gives CDR1 ENHRY, CDR2 SYGVKD. This CDR3 region has 16 residues. The CDR3 DNA reads TGTGCCATCAGTGAAGGGGCGGACAGGGGTGCCTACGAGCAGTACTTC. Its protein product is CAISEGADRGAYEQYF.

In this sample, this clonotype turned up many times. The chain uses TRBV5-8 and TRBJ1-6; D not certain. V was pared by 3 bases and J by 10 bases, with 14 bases between. CDR1 SGHTS and CDR2 YDEGEE come from the germline V gene. The CDR3 sequence is 14 residues long. The CDR3 region is CASSSYFSGSPLHF. The CDR3 nucleotides read TGTGCCAGCAGCTCCTACTTTTCCGGGTCACCCCTCCACTTT.

The chain has TRBV7-8 and TRBJ1-6; 8 bases fit TRBD1. V trimming: 6 bases; J trimming: 6 bases; junction bases outside the gene matches: 10. CDR3 size: 16 residues. From germline, CDR1 is SGHVS and CDR2 FQNEAQ. The CDR3 bases are TGTGCCAGCAGGTTTACAGGGGGGATAAGTAATTCACCCCTCCACTTT. Its protein is CASRFTGGISNSPLHF.

CDR3 sequence (DNA): TGTGCCAGCAGTGCGAGGGTCCAGGTGGGCTATGGCTACACCTTC. It specifies CASSARVQVGYGYTF. The chain recombines TRBV27 with TRBJ1-2, with D uncertain. Trimming stripped 5 bases from V and 4 bases from J, with 17 bases between. CDR1 and CDR2 from the germline V gene are MNHEY and SMNVEV (reference sequence). This CDR3 comprises 15 residues.

This clonotype has a count of ten or more. J is TRBJ2-1 and V is TRBV6-5; D perhaps matches TRBD1 (6 bases). The germline V and J ends were trimmed by 6 bases and 0 bases, with 15 bases remaining between them. In germline, CDR1 is MNHEY, CDR2 SVGAGI. This CDR3 is built from 16 residues. CDR3 in amino acids: CASRGRDTYSYNEQFF. In DNA form, the CDR3 reads TGTGCCAGCAGGGGACGGGACACTTACTCCTACAATGAGCAGTTCTTC.

This rearrangement joins TRBV5-1 to TRBJ1-4, with 7 nucleotides matching TRBD1. After removal of 0 bases from V and 4 bases from J, the junction contained 3 bases not matched to a gene. The CDR3 covers 15 residues. Germline CDR1 is SGHRS and CDR2 is YFSETQ. CDR3 nucleotides: TGCGCCAGCAGCTTGGCCTCAGGGGGTAATGAAAAACTGTTTTTT. Amino acids: CASSLASGGNEKLFF. The full variable domain, its missing parts supplied by reference TRBV5-1 and TRBJ1-4, is KAGVTQTPRYLIKTRGQQVTLSCSPISGHRSVSWYQQTPGQGLQFLFEYFSETQRNKGNFPGRFSGRQFSNSRSEMNVSTLELGDSALYLCASSLASGGNEKLFFGSGTQLSVL.

Ten or more counts support this clonotype. The chain employs TRBV12-3 or TRBV12-4 and TRBJ1-3; D unresolved. V was shortened by 6 bases and J by 0 bases, with 15 bases between the two germline ends. The CDR3 has 16 residues. The CDR3 bases are TGTGCCAGCAGGCCATCCGGGCTCTACTCTGGAAACACCATATATTTT. Translating gives CASRPSGLYSGNTIYF.

This clonotype was detected many times. This chain connects TRBV9 to TRBJ2-1, with TRBD1 identical over 8 bases. Germline values: CDR1 SGDLS, CDR2 YYNGEE. The CDR3 runs 16 residues. After removal of 0 bases from V and 8 bases from J, the junction contained 10 bases not matched to a gene. Here the CDR3 DNA reads TGTGCCAGCAGCGTAGAGGGCCAGGGGGCTGCGGATGAGCAGTTCTTC. Protein sequence: CASSVEGQGAADEQFF.

As concerns this clonotype: The junction shows a germline mismatch at one end, possibly a read error. This sequence joins TRBV12-3 or TRBV12-4 and TRBJ2-5, with D possibly TRBD2 on 6 matching bases. The CDR3 contains 13 residues. The CDR3 reads CASITSPGETQYF. The CDR3 DNA sequence: TGTGCCAGTATTACTAGCCCGGGAGAGACACAGTACTTC.

The table lists this clonotype with many counts. The CDR3 region is CASSQDRYETGMNYGYTF. For the CDR3, the DNA is TGCGCCAGCAGCCAAGACCGGTATGAGACAGGAATGAACTATGGCTACACCTTC. This chain joins TRBV4-1 and TRBJ1-2; D perhaps matches TRBD1 (6 bases). Trimming cost V 0 bases and J 2 bases, with 19 bases left between them. CDR3 length: 18 residues. Germline CDR1 MGHRA, CDR2 YSYEKL.

This clonotype was observed at least ten times. The rearrangement uses TRBV20-1 and TRBJ2-3; D may be TRBD2 (5 bases). The V end lost 5 bases, the J end lost 4 bases, and 10 bases lay between the germline ends. This CDR3 comprises 12 residues. CDR1 and CDR2 from the germline V gene are DFQATT and SNEGSKA (reference sequence). The CDR3 region has the DNA TGCAGTGCTGGACGAGGGCCAGATACGCAGTATTTT. Residues: CSAGRGPDTQYF.

This clonotype was detected many times. This sequence joins TRBV25-1 and TRBJ2-7; 8 nucleotides line up with TRBD1. V lost 6 bases and J lost 3; bases outside the gene matches: 10. The germline V gene encodes CDR1 MGHDK and CDR2 SYGVNS. This CDR3 region has 15 residues. The CDR3 sequence is CASSRTDRGGYEQYF. CDR3 nucleotides: TGTGCCAGCAGCCGAACCGACAGGGGAGGCTACGAGCAGTACTTC.

In this sample, this clonotype turned up many times. This chain connects TRBV12-3 or TRBV12-4 to TRBJ1-5; no clear D. V dropped 10 bases and J dropped 2 bases, with 15 bases sitting between them. The CDR3 spans 14 residues. Here the CDR3 reads CATSDLLGNQPQHF. CDR3 coding DNA: TGTGCCACCTCGGACTTATTGGGCAATCAGCCCCAGCATTTT.

This clonotype was seen more than once but under ten times. This chain's CDR3 is CSARGASGNTIYF. In nucleotides, the CDR3 is TGCAGTGCTAGAGGGGCCTCTGGAAACACCATATATTTT. This chain joins TRBV20-1 and TRBJ1-3, with D uncertain. CDR3 length: 13 amino acids. V dropped 1 base and J dropped 0 bases, with 4 bases sitting between them. CDR1 is DFQATT and CDR2 is SNEGSKA in the germline V gene (reference sequence).

In this sample, this clonotype is medium-sized. The rearrangement joins TRBV13 to TRBJ2-2, with no clear D. CDR1 and CDR2 from the germline V gene are PRHDT and FYEKMQ (reference sequence). The CDR3 length is 13 residues. The germline V and J ends were trimmed by 7 bases and 3 bases, with 9 bases remaining between them. CDR3 sequence (DNA): TGTGCCAGCACCCCCTTCTACACCGGGGAGCTGTTTTTT. Translating it yields CASTPFYTGELFF.